Listed below are T cell receptor beta chains from one sample, sequenced in a study of blood T cell repertoires in COVID-19. Clones were read by immunoSEQ multiplex PCR, and TCRdb kept only the in-frame ones, dropping some. The data contain 200,000 to 250,000 clones, about 87% of them seen just once; the ten biggest clones take up roughly 2.7%. The sequencing sample was made of peripheral blood. These TCRs come from a man aged 30-40 years with COVID-19, enrolled during active disease. CDR3s leave out the opening cysteine and the closing phenylalanine or tryptophan. The order of the fields is V gene, J gene, CDR3 length, D gene, CDR3 protein. A D gene is named only where the DNA matches it firmly.

V gene: TRBV5-4
J gene: TRBJ1-2
CDR3 length: 17
D gene: TRBD1
CDR3 protein: ASSRGAGDRGLKNYGYT

V gene: TRBV24-1
J gene: TRBJ2-1
CDR3 length: 13
D gene: NA
CDR3 protein: ATSDGGGPDNEQF

V gene: TRBV7-2
J gene: TRBJ1-1
CDR3 length: 10
D gene: NA
CDR3 protein: ASSRQISEAF

V gene: TRBV27
J gene: TRBJ2-7
CDR3 length: 10
D gene: NA
CDR3 protein: ASSPGHFKQY

V gene: TRBV5-5
J gene: TRBJ1-5
CDR3 length: 12
D gene: TRBD1
CDR3 protein: ASSLSGGTQPQH

V gene: TRBV2
J gene: TRBJ1-5
CDR3 length: 14
D gene: NA
CDR3 protein: ASGVGIPGVNQPQH

V gene: TRBV5-1
J gene: TRBJ2-7
CDR3 length: 16
D gene: TRBD1
CDR3 protein: ASSATGTGKKDSYEQY

V gene: TRBV27
J gene: TRBJ2-7
CDR3 length: 14
D gene: NA
CDR3 protein: ASSLWGAGGSYEQY

V gene: TRBV19
J gene: TRBJ1-5
CDR3 length: 17
D gene: NA
CDR3 protein: ASSVGVIGGGKSNQPQH

V gene: TRBV6-6
J gene: TRBJ2-7
CDR3 length: 14
D gene: TRBD2
CDR3 protein: ASSRSTSGSSYEQY

V gene: TRBV11-1
J gene: TRBJ2-7
CDR3 length: 14
D gene: TRBD2
CDR3 protein: ASSSILGLAGYEQY

V gene: TRBV5-8
J gene: TRBJ2-3
CDR3 length: 12
D gene: TRBD1
CDR3 protein: ASSLGQGSDTQY

V gene: TRBV12-5
J gene: TRBJ1-1
CDR3 length: 17
D gene: NA
CDR3 protein: ASGWSTDYSWTANTEAF

V gene: TRBV7-2
J gene: TRBJ1-5
CDR3 length: 11
D gene: NA
CDR3 protein: ASSLAVGGPQH

V gene: TRBV28
J gene: TRBJ2-7
CDR3 length: 13
D gene: TRBD1
CDR3 protein: ASSSPRDRSPGQY

V gene: TRBV19
J gene: TRBJ1-2
CDR3 length: 18
D gene: TRBD1
CDR3 protein: ASRSHLTGTGALWPYGYT

V gene: TRBV12-3/TRBV12-4
J gene: TRBJ1-5
CDR3 length: 11
D gene: NA
CDR3 protein: ASSFGVGQPQH

V gene: TRBV27
J gene: TRBJ2-5
CDR3 length: 16
D gene: TRBD1
CDR3 protein: ASSTRISTGGNKETQY

V gene: TRBV7-6
J gene: TRBJ1-6
CDR3 length: 14
D gene: TRBD1
CDR3 protein: ASSSGQGAANSPLH

V gene: TRBV7-8
J gene: TRBJ2-7
CDR3 length: 15
D gene: NA
CDR3 protein: ASREVRDSGGDSEQY

V gene: TRBV3-1/TRBV3-2
J gene: TRBJ2-3
CDR3 length: 16
D gene: TRBD2
CDR3 protein: ASSQVLAGGPSTDTQY

V gene: TRBV7-2
J gene: TRBJ2-2
CDR3 length: 13
D gene: TRBD2
CDR3 protein: ASQQGLANTGELF

V gene: TRBV9
J gene: TRBJ2-7
CDR3 length: 12
D gene: NA
CDR3 protein: ASSQTTGSYEQY

V gene: TRBV5-1
J gene: TRBJ2-7
CDR3 length: 13
D gene: TRBD2
CDR3 protein: ASSQTSGGPYEQY

V gene: TRBV6-2/TRBV6-3
J gene: TRBJ2-3
CDR3 length: 12
D gene: NA
CDR3 protein: ASCRDSNTDTQY

V gene: TRBV11-2
J gene: TRBJ2-7
CDR3 length: 11
D gene: NA
CDR3 protein: ASSTATNYEQY

V gene: TRBV7-3
J gene: TRBJ1-2
CDR3 length: 13
D gene: NA
CDR3 protein: ASSSRPGQKYGYT

V gene: TRBV6-5
J gene: TRBJ2-7
CDR3 length: 12
D gene: NA
CDR3 protein: ASNQWRRDYEQY

V gene: TRBV11-1
J gene: TRBJ1-2
CDR3 length: 13
D gene: TRBD1
CDR3 protein: ASSLNTGGLDGYT

V gene: TRBV11-2
J gene: TRBJ2-1
CDR3 length: 13
D gene: TRBD2
CDR3 protein: ASSWRSGSWNEQF

V gene: TRBV27
J gene: TRBJ2-7
CDR3 length: 10
D gene: NA
CDR3 protein: ASRTDSYEQY

V gene: TRBV1
J gene: TRBJ2-6
CDR3 length: 20
D gene: NA
CDR3 protein: TSRPFPGTSGIPLSGANVLT

V gene: TRBV18
J gene: TRBJ1-3
CDR3 length: 15
D gene: NA
CDR3 protein: ASSPTGQGRSGNTIY

V gene: TRBV7-2
J gene: TRBJ1-2
CDR3 length: 15
D gene: TRBD1
CDR3 protein: ASSLASRQGAYYGYT

V gene: TRBV18
J gene: TRBJ2-1
CDR3 length: 13
D gene: TRBD2
CDR3 protein: ASSPGLAGDAEQF

V gene: TRBV11-3
J gene: TRBJ2-3
CDR3 length: 15
D gene: TRBD1
CDR3 protein: ASSLGDRGRNTDTQY

V gene: TRBV7-8
J gene: TRBJ1-2
CDR3 length: 12
D gene: TRBD1
CDR3 protein: ASSSGLTGGGYT

V gene: TRBV7-2
J gene: TRBJ1-4
CDR3 length: 13
D gene: TRBD1
CDR3 protein: ASSFGTQGAEKLF

V gene: TRBV19
J gene: TRBJ1-2
CDR3 length: 12
D gene: TRBD1
CDR3 protein: ASIPDRASYGYT

V gene: TRBV5-1
J gene: TRBJ2-7
CDR3 length: 9
D gene: NA
CDR3 protein: ASSFSYEQY

V gene: TRBV6-5
J gene: TRBJ2-7
CDR3 length: 14
D gene: TRBD1
CDR3 protein: ASSYSSTGGRNEQY

V gene: TRBV24-1
J gene: TRBJ1-2
CDR3 length: 13
D gene: TRBD1
CDR3 protein: ATSDSRGPGYGYT

V gene: TRBV19
J gene: TRBJ2-7
CDR3 length: 13
D gene: NA
CDR3 protein: ASSMPGQSTYEQY

V gene: TRBV20-1
J gene: TRBJ2-1
CDR3 length: 17
D gene: TRBD1
CDR3 protein: SASDPGTGKFRSYNEQF

V gene: TRBV20-1
J gene: TRBJ2-7
CDR3 length: 8
D gene: NA
CDR3 protein: SARANEQY

V gene: TRBV7-9
J gene: TRBJ1-5
CDR3 length: 13
D gene: NA
CDR3 protein: ASSSGDRAEEPQH

V gene: TRBV9
J gene: TRBJ2-7
CDR3 length: 13
D gene: TRBD1
CDR3 protein: ASSVGTGASYEQY

V gene: TRBV5-5
J gene: TRBJ1-5
CDR3 length: 11
D gene: NA
CDR3 protein: ASSFRENQPQH

V gene: TRBV4-2
J gene: TRBJ2-1
CDR3 length: 10
D gene: NA
CDR3 protein: ASSPQGSEQF

V gene: TRBV27
J gene: TRBJ2-3
CDR3 length: 12
D gene: TRBD1
CDR3 protein: ASRYRGFTDTQY

V gene: TRBV7-8
J gene: TRBJ2-7
CDR3 length: 14
D gene: TRBD2
CDR3 protein: ASSLDSGGGSYEQY

V gene: TRBV11-2
J gene: TRBJ2-1
CDR3 length: 11
D gene: NA
CDR3 protein: ASSLVRVNEQF

V gene: TRBV7-8
J gene: TRBJ1-1
CDR3 length: 13
D gene: NA
CDR3 protein: ASSLVLQGNTEAF

V gene: TRBV2
J gene: TRBJ2-1
CDR3 length: 13
D gene: TRBD2
CDR3 protein: ATKLAGIPNNEQF

V gene: TRBV4-1
J gene: TRBJ2-7
CDR3 length: 13
D gene: NA
CDR3 protein: ASSQEEAGSYEQY

V gene: TRBV11-2
J gene: TRBJ1-5
CDR3 length: 17
D gene: NA
CDR3 protein: ASSFYQRRGETFNQPQH

V gene: TRBV24-1
J gene: TRBJ1-1
CDR3 length: 14
D gene: NA
CDR3 protein: ATSDSQDLGGTEAF